These 23 T cell receptor beta chains originate from one sample sequenced in a study of T cell responses to AZD1222 COVID-19 vaccine. Clones were read by immunoSEQ multiplex PCR, and TCRdb kept only the in-frame ones, dropping some. Here the sample spans roughly 140,000 clones, roughly 94% being singletons. The sequences come from peripheral blood, collected on day 0 of AZD1222 vaccination. These receptors were taken from an adult in good health.

This rearrangement joins TRBV15 to TRBJ1-2; 7 nucleotides line up with TRBD1. The CDR3 is made up of 13 amino acids. Germline V gives CDR1 LNHNV, CDR2 YYDKDF (reference sequence). Trimming at V came to 7 bases and at J to 3 bases, leaving 5 bases not matched to a gene. The CDR3 nucleotides read TGTGCCACCACCGGACAGGACGACTATGGCTACACCTTC. Protein product: CATTGQDDYGYTF.

The chain combines TRBV27 with TRBJ2-3; TRBD1 aligns across 9 bases. With 4 bases clipped from V and 5 bases from J, the junction kept 4 bases outside the gene matches. The germline V gene has CDR1 MNHEY and CDR2 SMNVEV (reference sequence). The CDR3 has 14 residues. CDR3 sequence (DNA): TGTGCCAGCAGTTGGACAGGGGCGGGAGATACGCAGTATTTT. Amino acids: CASSWTGAGDTQYF.

The rearrangement links TRBV5-1 to TRBJ2-1; 9 nucleotides line up with TRBD2. CDR3 length: 16 amino acids. The V gene end was trimmed by 4 bases and the J gene end by 1 base; junction bases not matched to a gene: 6. CDR1 is SGHRS and CDR2 is YFSETQ in the germline V gene. The CDR3 DNA is TGCGCCAGCAGCAGCGACCTAGCGGGGTCCTACAATGAGCAGTTCTTC. Amino acid sequence: CASSSDLAGSYNEQFF.

This clone was observed a single time. The chain couples TRBV3-1 (or the pseudogene TRBV3-2) to TRBJ2-1; D may be TRBD1 (6 bases). The CDR3 is 14 residues long. CDR1 is LGHDT, CDR2 YNNKEL, per germline (reference sequence). The V end was cut by 1 base, the J end by 7 bases, with 11 bases between. As DNA, the CDR3 is TGTGCCAGCAGCCAAGTGCAGGGGAGAAATGAGCAGTTCTTC. Protein: CASSQVQGRNEQFF.

The rearrangement joins TRBV27 to TRBJ1-2, with TRBD1 matching 10 bases. CDR3 length: 14 residues. Germline-derived CDR1 and CDR2 are MNHEY and SMNVEV (reference sequence). V gave up 8 bases and J gave up 8 bases; unmatched junction bases: 11. CDR3 in DNA: TGTGCCAGCCGCAATGGACAGGGGGACTGGGGCTACACCTTC. It specifies CASRNGQGDWGYTF.

The chain is built from TRBV28 and TRBJ1-2; D might be TRBD1 (5 bases). The CDR3 runs to 16 residues. Germline V gene lookup returns CDR1 MDHEN and CDR2 SYDVKM. The V and J ends lost 2 bases and 0 bases respectively, with 13 bases between them. CDR3 DNA sequence: TGTGCCAGCAGTTTAGTCGACCAGGGAGCTAACTATGGCTACACCTTC. Translating it yields CASSLVDQGANYGYTF.

This rearrangement joins TRBV28 to TRBJ2-5; 7 bases are a match to TRBD1. With V trimmed by 2 bases and J by 5 bases, 5 bases remained unmatched. There are 14 residues in the CDR3. Germline V CDR1 and CDR2: MDHEN, SYDVKM. The CDR3 DNA is TGTGCCAGCAGTTTAGACAGGGATATTGAGACCCAGTACTTC. Translation: CASSLDRDIETQYF.

The gene calls are TRBV6-5 and TRBJ1-3, with D unclear. The germline V and J ends were trimmed by 7 bases and 0 bases, with 10 bases remaining between them. The CDR3 extends over 14 amino acids. From germline, CDR1 is MNHEY and CDR2 SVGAGI. The CDR3 region is CASTRDFSGNTIYF. For the CDR3, the DNA is TGTGCCAGCACCCGGGATTTCTCTGGAAACACCATATATTTT.

V is TRBV4-3 and J is TRBJ1-1; unclear D gene. V was clipped by 1 base and J by 0 bases, with 6 bases between them. The germline gives CDR1 LGHNA, CDR2 YSLEER. The CDR3 covers 14 residues. The CDR3, as DNA: TGCGCCAGCAGCCAAGGGGATTTGAACACTGAAGCTTTCTTT. Its translation is CASSQGDLNTEAFF.

The V call is TRBV7-6, the J call TRBJ2-3; D uncertain. Germline lookup yields CDR1 SGHVS and CDR2 FNYEAQ. With 5 bases removed from V and 2 bases from J, the gap between germline ends came to 5 bases. The CDR3 runs to 12 residues. For the CDR3, the DNA is TGTGCCAGCAGCGGAATCACAGATACGCAGTATTTT. The encoded protein is CASSGITDTQYF.

DNA for the CDR3: TGTGCCACCAGTGATTACGGGGGTTACAATGAGCAGTTCTTC. It specifies CATSDYGGYNEQFF. The V and J genes are TRBV24-1 and TRBJ2-1; maybe TRBD2 (6 bases). CDR3 length: 14 amino acids. V lost 2 bases, J lost 4 bases, and 8 bases lay in between. Looked up from germline, CDR1 is KGHDR and CDR2 is SFDVKD.

J is TRBJ1-2 and V is TRBV29-1, with a tentative D call TRBD1 (6 bases). Germline V gives CDR1 SQVTM, CDR2 ANQGSEA. The CDR3 runs to 12 residues. The V end was cut by 3 bases, the J end by 4 bases, with 9 bases between. CDR3 sequence: CSVEGHLYGYTF. CDR3 DNA sequence: TGCAGCGTTGAGGGACACCTCTATGGCTACACCTTC.

This clone has only a few counts. This may come from a read error, since a much larger clone is one base off. V usage is TRBV7-9 and J usage is TRBJ2-3, with D possibly being TRBD2 (7 bases). The CDR3 contains 17 residues. Trimming removed 6 bases at V and 5 bases at J, with 24 bases between. Germline V gene data show CDR1 as SEHNR and CDR2 as FQNEAQ (reference sequence). The CDR3 sequence: CASRGGAGARGIDTQYF. The CDR3 DNA reads TGTGCCAGCAGAGGCGGGGCGGGGGCGCGGGGGATAGATACGCAGTATTTT.

J is TRBJ2-3 and V is TRBV11-1; 13 bases are a match to TRBD2. The CDR3 is 16 amino acids. Germline V CDR1 and CDR2: SGHAT, FQDESV (reference sequence). V lost 5 bases and J lost 1; bases outside the gene matches: 3. The CDR3 DNA reads as TGTGCCAGCAGCCGGACTAGCGGGGGAGGCACAGATACGCAGTATTTT. Translating gives CASSRTSGGGTDTQYF.

The chain combines TRBV11-2 with TRBJ2-3; D perhaps matches TRBD1 (6 bases). This CDR3 has 14 amino acids. The ends were cut back, 4 bases at V and 2 bases at J, with 10 bases in the middle. Germline CDR1 reads SGHAT; CDR2 reads FQNNGV. The CDR3 region is CASSSDRITDTQYF. In DNA form, the CDR3 reads TGTGCCAGCAGCTCGGACAGAATCACAGATACGCAGTATTTT.

The chain combines TRBV19 with TRBJ2-3, with D perhaps given as TRBD1 or TRBD2 (5 bases each). Trimming stripped 4 bases from V and 2 bases from J, with 16 bases between. The germline V gene encodes CDR1 LNHDA and CDR2 SQIVND (reference sequence). The CDR3 is made up of 16 amino acids. The DNA of the CDR3 is TGTGCCAGTAGTACCTGGGACCTTTCGAACACAGATACGCAGTATTTT. The encoded protein is CASSTWDLSNTDTQYF. The entire variable domain, with the rest obtained from reference TRBV19 and TRBJ2-3, is as follows: DGGITQSPKYLFRKEGQNVTLSCEQNLNHDAMYWYRQDPGQGLRLIYYSQIVNDFQKGDIAEGYSVSREKKESFPLTVTSAQKNPTAFYLCASSTWDLSNTDTQYFGPGTRLTVL.

The V gene is TRBV7-6, the J gene TRBJ1-5, with D possibly matching TRBD1 (5 bases). Trimming removed 4 bases at V and 1 base at J, with 5 bases between. CDR3 size: 13 residues. Per the germline V gene, CDR1 is SGHVS and CDR2 is FNYEAQ. The CDR3 DNA follows: TGTGCCAGCAGCTGGGGGAGCAATCAGCCCCAGCATTTT. It encodes CASSWGSNQPQHF.

The chain recombines TRBV7-7 with TRBJ2-1, with 8 positions matching TRBD2. The germline V gene has CDR1 SSHAT and CDR2 FNYEAQ (reference sequence). The CDR3 is made up of 17 amino acids. Trimming at V came to 1 base and at J to 7 bases, leaving 12 bases not matched to a gene. CDR3 region: CASSLDRGLVVGNEQFF. The CDR3 DNA reads as TGTGCCAGCAGCTTAGACCGGGGACTAGTTGTAGGTAATGAGCAGTTCTTC. The whole variable domain, filled in from reference TRBV7-7 and TRBJ2-1, reads GAGVSQSPRYKVTKRGQDVTLRCDPISSHATLYWYQQALGQGPEFLTYFNYEAQPDKSGLPSDRFSAERPEGSISTLTIQRTEQRDSAMYRCASSLDRGLVVGNEQFFGPGTRLTVL.

V is TRBV12-2 and J is TRBJ1-1; whether TRBD1, the table's D call, matches the DNA was not checked. TRBV12-2 is a pseudogene segment. The length of the CDR3 is 13 residues. CDR3 in DNA: TGTGCAAGTCGCTTAGTACAGGACACTGAAGCTTTCTTT. Translation: CASRLVQDTEAFF.

The chain combines TRBV5-6 with TRBJ2-3; possibly TRBD1 or TRBD2 for D (5 bases each). This CDR3 region has 16 residues. V lost 4 bases, J lost 0 bases, and 15 bases lay in between. The germline V gene has CDR1 SGHDT and CDR2 YYEEEE. The CDR3 loop reads CASSGGYVSSTDTQYF. The CDR3 nucleotides are TGTGCCAGCAGCGGGGGATACGTGTCTAGCACAGATACGCAGTATTTT.

The V and J genes are TRBV6-4 and TRBJ2-2; D is unresolved. Germline V gives CDR1 MRHNA, CDR2 SNTAGT. There are 15 residues in the CDR3. V dropped 0 bases and J dropped 4 bases, with 9 bases sitting between them. The CDR3 sequence is CASSDSTQSTGELFF. The CDR3 bases are TGTGCCAGCAGTGACTCGACACAGTCCACCGGGGAGCTGTTTTTT.

In this sample, this clone turned up once. The V gene is TRBV7-8, the J gene TRBJ2-2, with 9 bases aligning to TRBD2. The germline CDR1 and CDR2 sequences are SGHVS and FQNEAQ. The CDR3 length is 17 residues. V lost 8 bases, J lost 7 bases, and 17 bases stayed unmatched. CDR3 sequence: CASDLSPAGGLDGELFF. The CDR3 nucleotides are TGTGCCAGCGACCTTTCTCCGGCGGGAGGGTTGGACGGGGAGCTGTTTTTT.

The CDR3 protein is CASSFTRDAGYNEQFF. Here the CDR3 DNA reads TGTGCCAGCAGCTTTACCCGGGACGCCGGATACAATGAGCAGTTCTTC. This chain connects TRBV7-3 to TRBJ2-1; either TRBD1 or TRBD2 may supply D (5 bases each). The germline gives CDR1 SGHTA, CDR2 FQGTGA. The CDR3 totals 16 residues. Trimming removed 3 bases at V and 4 bases at J, with 16 bases between.